One sample yielded the 3 T cell receptor beta chains listed below, sequenced in a study of blood T cell repertoires in COVID-19. The table came from immunoSEQ multiplex PCR; TCRdb's copy has only in-frame clones and leaves some out. Of approximately 150,000 clones detected, 70% to 90% appear once; the ten largest clones hold 28%. Sequencing was done on a sample of peripheral blood. All receptors derive from a human donor in a cohort sampled during active COVID-19.

The chain is built from TRBV5-8 and TRBJ1-2; no firm D call. The CDR3 has 14 amino acids. Trimming shortened V by 5 bases and J by 0 bases, and 11 bases separated the two germline ends. Germline CDR1 SGHTS, CDR2 YDEGEE. The CDR3 region is CASRGRGPNYGYTF. The CDR3 bases are TGTGCCAGCAGGGGCCGGGGTCCTAACTATGGCTACACCTTC. Full variable domain (missing parts from reference TRBV5-8 and TRBJ1-2): EAGVTQSPTHLIKTRGQQATLRCSPISGHTSVYWYQQALGLGLQFLLWYDEGEERNRGNFPPRFSGRQFPNYSSELNVNALELEDSALYLCASRGRGPNYGYTFGSGTRLTVV.

The chain links TRBV3-1 (or the pseudogene TRBV3-2) to TRBJ2-7; 8 nucleotides line up with TRBD2. Germline-derived CDR1 and CDR2 are LGHDT and YNNKEL (reference sequence). Trimming at V came to 0 bases and at J to 3 bases, leaving 10 bases not matched to a gene. The CDR3 covers 17 residues. DNA for the CDR3: TGTGCCAGCAGCCAAGATTTACGCAGCGGGGGACACTACGAGCAGTACTTC. Residues: CASSQDLRSGGHYEQYF.

The chain carries TRBV9 and TRBJ2-3, with a tentative D call TRBD2 (6 bases). The CDR3 loop spans 15 amino acids. Germline V gene data show CDR1 as SGDLS and CDR2 as YYNGEE. Trimming cost V 4 bases and J 7 bases, with 19 bases left between them. The CDR3 spells CASSPPQGGTNTQYF. CDR3 in DNA: TGTGCCAGCAGCCCCCCCCAGGGAGGTACAAATACGCAGTATTTT.